The source of this T cell receptor beta chain is a study of beta chain features in type 1 diabetes. Study results and caveats: Within each of all four CD4+ subsets, Type 1 diabetes patients had TCRB CDR3s that were moderately but significantly shorter.

Since all of the isolated RNA was reverse transcribed, expressed TCRB transcripts were what got sequenced. Sequencing was performed with immunoSEQ multiplex PCR; in TCRdb, only in-frame clones are kept and a portion is missing. The sample lists hundreds of thousands of clones, roughly an eighth occurring once. As concerns this clone: Its cognate antigen is unknown.

Per the germline V gene, CDR1 is MNHEY and CDR2 is SMNVEV (reference sequence). CDR3 size: 15 residues. Trimming removed 2 bases at V and 1 base at J, with 11 bases between. Material: naive CD4+ T cells from blood. The sequence came from a man aged 25 to 40 with type 1 diabetes. The chain joins TRBV27 to TRBJ1-1, with D perhaps TRBD1 (6 bases). CDR3 loop: CASSLRPGQNTEAFF. As DNA, the CDR3 is TGTGCCAGCAGTTTACGGCCGGGACAGAACACTGAAGCTTTCTTT.